These T cell receptor beta chains were read from a single sample in a study of blood T cell repertoires in COVID-19. Some clones are missing from TCRdb's copy, which holds only in-frame ones; the method was immunoSEQ multiplex PCR. The sample lists around 99,000 clones; about 87% were seen once. The sequenced sample was peripheral blood. These receptors were taken from a woman aged 50 to 60 with acute or convalescent COVID-19. Each CDR3 is given with its conserved first and last residue. D genes are given only for firm matches. Only some rows state a clone size, as once, few, many or a class for expanded clones.

D: TRBD1
V: TRBV11-1
size: .
J: TRBJ1-2
DNA: TGTGCCAGCAGCTTCGACCGACAGGGGGCAAACTATGGCTACACCTTC
CDR3: CASSFDRQGANYGYTF

D: TRBD2
V: TRBV5-6
size: .
J: TRBJ2-3
DNA: TGTGCCAGCAGCTTGGGAATGGGGCTAGCGGGCCCCACAGATACGCAGTATTTT
CDR3: CASSLGMGLAGPTDTQYF

D: TRBD2
V: TRBV18
size: once
J: TRBJ2-3
DNA: TGTGCCAGCTCACCAGGCGGGGGGTTCCTCGGCACAGATACGCAGTATTTT
CDR3: CASSPGGGFLGTDTQYF

D: TRBD1
V: TRBV19
size: .
J: TRBJ1-1
DNA: TGTGCCAGTAGTTCTACAGGGGGCGTTGGCACTGAAGCTTTCTTT
CDR3: CASSSTGGVGTEAFF

D: .
V: TRBV6-1
size: .
J: TRBJ1-1
DNA: TGTGCCAGCAGTGAATGGGGGCAGCCCTGGGCTTTCTTT
CDR3: CASSEWGQPWAFF

D: TRBD1
V: TRBV6-5
size: .
J: TRBJ1-6
DNA: TGTGCCAGCAGTTACACAGGGGCGAGGGATTCACCCCTCCACTTT
CDR3: CASSYTGARDSPLHF

D: .
V: TRBV7-6
size: .
J: TRBJ1-2
DNA: TGTGCCAGCACGGGGGGACTTGGCTACACCTTC
CDR3: CASTGGLGYTF

D: .
V: TRBV7-8
size: .
J: TRBJ2-7
DNA: TGTGCCAGCAGCACCGGAGCGGCAGGGGTAGGCCACGAGCAGTACTTC
CDR3: CASSTGAAGVGHEQYF

D: .
V: TRBV5-1
size: .
J: TRBJ1-2
DNA: TGCGCCAGCAGCCGGCTAACAGGAGACTATGGCTACACCTTC
CDR3: CASSRLTGDYGYTF

D: TRBD1
V: TRBV2
size: .
J: TRBJ1-3
DNA: TGTGCCAGCAGTGTGTTGACAGGGGCGGGAAACACCATATATTTT
CDR3: CASSVLTGAGNTIYF

D: .
V: TRBV5-1
size: once
J: TRBJ2-7
DNA: TGCGCCAGCAGCTTGGCCCACGGACACTACGAGCAGTACTTC
CDR3: CASSLAHGHYEQYF

D: TRBD2
V: TRBV7-9
size: .
J: TRBJ2-5
DNA: TGTGCCAGCAGCTCCGGGGGGGAGACCCAGTACTTC
CDR3: CASSSGGETQYF

D: TRBD1
V: TRBV9
size: .
J: TRBJ1-5
DNA: TGTGCCAGCAGCGGACAGGGGGCAGTTCAGCCCCAGCATTTT
CDR3: CASSGQGAVQPQHF

D: .
V: TRBV2
size: .
J: TRBJ2-1
DNA: TGTGCCAGCAGTGAAGCAGTAACAGATAACAATGAGCAGTTCTTC
CDR3: CASSEAVTDNNEQFF

D: TRBD1
V: TRBV7-2
size: .
J: TRBJ1-4
DNA: TGTGCCAGCAGCTTAGCCTGGACAGGTGGTAATGAAAAACTGTTTTTT
CDR3: CASSLAWTGGNEKLFF

D: TRBD1
V: TRBV6-2/TRBV6-3
size: .
J: TRBJ1-4
DNA: TGTGCCAGCAGTTACGCCCATTCGCAGGGACAGGTATACGAAAAACTGTTTTTT
CDR3: CASSYAHSQGQVYEKLFF

D: .
V: TRBV3-1/TRBV3-2
size: .
J: TRBJ1-2
DNA: TGTGCCAGCAGCCAATTTCGGGGGGCGAATGGCTACACCTTC
CDR3: CASSQFRGANGYTF

D: TRBD1
V: TRBV12-5
size: .
J: TRBJ1-2
DNA: TGTGCTAGTGGACTAACAGGGGCGGATGGCTACACCTTC
CDR3: CASGLTGADGYTF

D: .
V: TRBV25-1
size: once
J: TRBJ1-1
DNA: TGTGCCAGCAGGGACATTATGAACACTGAAGCTTTCTTT
CDR3: CASRDIMNTEAFF

D: TRBD1
V: TRBV5-1
size: .
J: TRBJ1-1
DNA: TGCGCCAGCAGCTCGGGACAGAAGGCGGAGGGTTTCTTT
CDR3: CASSSGQKAEGFF

D: .
V: TRBV19
size: .
J: TRBJ1-3
DNA: TGTGCCAGTAGTATAGCCCTCCGGGCGGGGAGCTCTGGAAACACCATATATTTT
CDR3: CASSIALRAGSSGNTIYF

D: .
V: TRBV12-3/TRBV12-4
size: .
J: TRBJ1-2
DNA: TGTGCCAGCAGTTTACAGGGTACCTATGGCTACACCTTC
CDR3: CASSLQGTYGYTF

D: TRBD1
V: TRBV9
size: .
J: TRBJ1-3
DNA: TGTGCCAGCAGCTCGACAGGGGGTGGAAACACCATATATTTT
CDR3: CASSSTGGGNTIYF

D: TRBD2
V: TRBV7-2
size: .
J: TRBJ2-1
DNA: TGTGCCAGCAGACGGGGAGCTAGCGGGGCGGCCCCACAGTTCTTC
CDR3: CASRRGASGAAPQFF

D: .
V: TRBV3-1/TRBV3-2
size: .
J: TRBJ1-1
DNA: TGTGCCAGCAGCCCACCCCGCCAGGGCAGCCCGCCTGAAGCTTTCTTT
CDR3: CASSPPRQGSPPEAFF

D: .
V: TRBV5-8
size: .
J: TRBJ1-2
DNA: TGTGCCAGCAGGCTTGGAAAGGGACGGGGGGATAACTACACCTTC
CDR3: CASRLGKGRGDNYTF

D: .
V: TRBV6-4
size: .
J: TRBJ1-6
DNA: TGTGCCAGCAGGGATGACAGCCATAATTCACCCCTCCACTTT
CDR3: CASRDDSHNSPLHF

D: .
V: TRBV7-2
size: .
J: TRBJ1-2
DNA: TGTGCCAGCAGCCCCGGCGGAGCAGGGAACTATGGCTACACCTTC
CDR3: CASSPGGAGNYGYTF

D: .
V: TRBV21-1
size: .
J: TRBJ1-2
DNA: TGTGCCAGCAGCAAGCCCTCCCGGGACAGAGGATATGGCTACACCTTC
CDR3: CASSKPSRDRGYGYTF

D: .
V: TRBV18
size: .
J: TRBJ1-3
DNA: TGTGCCAGCTCCGGCCTATCTCAGGGGACCGGAAACACCATATATTTT
CDR3: CASSGLSQGTGNTIYF

D: .
V: TRBV6-4
size: .
J: TRBJ1-5
DNA: TGTGCCAGCAGTGAGAGCCTCTCCGGGGCCCAGCATTTT
CDR3: CASSESLSGAQHF

D: TRBD1
V: TRBV5-1
size: .
J: TRBJ1-3
DNA: TGCGCCAGCAGCTTGGCCAGAGGACAGGGGCCACTCGGCGGGATGGGAAACACCATATATTTT
CDR3: CASSLARGQGPLGGMGNTIYF

D: .
V: TRBV5-1
size: .
J: TRBJ1-5
DNA: TGCGCCAGCAGCTTGGAACGGAATCAGCCCCAGCATTTT
CDR3: CASSLERNQPQHF

D: .
V: TRBV5-1
size: .
J: TRBJ2-5
DNA: TGCGCCAGCAGCTTGTCCCCAGGGCCCCTAGAGACCCAGTACTTC
CDR3: CASSLSPGPLETQYF

D: TRBD2
V: TRBV4-2
size: .
J: TRBJ2-7
DNA: TGTGCCAGCAGCCAAGATCGAGGAAGCGGGGGGGCGTATGAGCAGTACTTC
CDR3: CASSQDRGSGGAYEQYF

D: .
V: TRBV15
size: .
J: TRBJ1-5
DNA: TGTGCCACCAATTACCCCGGGGGGAATCTCCAGCCCCAGCATTTT
CDR3: CATNYPGGNLQPQHF

D: TRBD2
V: TRBV9
size: .
J: TRBJ2-1
DNA: TGTGCCAGCAGCCGCTCCTCCGGGACTAGCGGGGGGGCCATCGATAATGAGCAGTTCTTC
CDR3: CASSRSSGTSGGAIDNEQFF

D: .
V: TRBV2
size: .
J: TRBJ2-1
DNA: TGTGCCAGCACCCCAGTGGAAAGCGGACGCTCCTACAATGAGCAGTTCTTC
CDR3: CASTPVESGRSYNEQFF

D: TRBD1
V: TRBV29-1
size: .
J: TRBJ1-2
DNA: TGCAGCGTTAAGGGGGGGACAGGGTTAAGGGGCTACACCTTC
CDR3: CSVKGGTGLRGYTF

D: .
V: TRBV29-1
size: .
J: TRBJ1-1
DNA: TGCAGCGTTGTGACTAACGTGAACACTGAAGCTTTCTTT
CDR3: CSVVTNVNTEAFF

D: TRBD1
V: TRBV18
size: .
J: TRBJ2-1
DNA: TGTGCCAGCTCACCTGTCAGGACAGGGGGTAATGAGCAGTTCTTC
CDR3: CASSPVRTGGNEQFF

D: TRBD2
V: TRBV4-2
size: .
J: TRBJ2-3
DNA: TGTGCCAGCAGCCAAGATCAACTAGCGGGGCCACCCGTCAGCACAGATACGCAGTATTTT
CDR3: CASSQDQLAGPPVSTDTQYF

D: TRBD1
V: TRBV5-1
size: .
J: TRBJ1-4
DNA: TGCGCCAGCAGCTTAGTCCCACAGGGGACGGGTGAAAAACTGTTTTTT
CDR3: CASSLVPQGTGEKLFF

D: .
V: TRBV18
size: .
J: TRBJ1-4
DNA: TGTGCCAGCTCACCGACGGGAGGGGGAACTAATGAAAAACTGTTTTTT
CDR3: CASSPTGGGTNEKLFF

D: .
V: TRBV3-1/TRBV3-2
size: .
J: TRBJ1-2
DNA: TGTGCCAGCAGCCAAGGAAGGGGCCTTTTCTATGGCTACACCTTC
CDR3: CASSQGRGLFYGYTF

D: .
V: TRBV11-2
size: .
J: TRBJ1-2
DNA: TGTGCCAGCAGCTCCCCTCGCGTATATGGCTACACCTTC
CDR3: CASSSPRVYGYTF

D: .
V: TRBV6-2/TRBV6-3
size: .
J: TRBJ2-1
DNA: TGTGCCAGCAGTCCGCTAGCGCTTTCCGACAATGAGCAGTTCTTC
CDR3: CASSPLALSDNEQFF

D: TRBD1
V: TRBV19
size: once
J: TRBJ1-5
DNA: TGTGCCACAAGTAGGGCCGGGACAGGGGATTCTCAGCCCCAGCATTTT
CDR3: CATSRAGTGDSQPQHF

D: .
V: TRBV6-5
size: .
J: TRBJ1-2
DNA: TGTGCCAGCAGTCAGAGGGCGGGGTCTCACTATGGCTACACCTTC
CDR3: CASSQRAGSHYGYTF

D: .
V: TRBV7-9
size: once
J: TRBJ1-3
DNA: TGTGCCAGCAGCTTAGCGGCAGGAAACACCATATATTTT
CDR3: CASSLAAGNTIYF

D: TRBD2
V: TRBV9
size: .
J: TRBJ2-5
DNA: TGTGCCAGCAGCGTAGGAGCGGGGGGGTTAGAGACCCAGTACTTC
CDR3: CASSVGAGGLETQYF

D: .
V: TRBV21-1
size: .
J: TRBJ2-3
DNA: TGTGCCAGCAGCAAACCCGGACTAGCGGGGGGCCTCCTTAGTTGCACAGATACGCAGTATTTT
CDR3: CASSKPGLAGGLLSCTDTQYF

D: TRBD1
V: TRBV5-1
size: .
J: TRBJ1-6
DNA: TGCGCCAGCAGCTTGGGTCCCACCGGGACAGGAGATTCACCCCTCCACTTT
CDR3: CASSLGPTGTGDSPLHF

D: .
V: TRBV29-1
size: few
J: TRBJ1-1
DNA: TGCAGCGTCTCAGACAGAGGGAACACTGAAGCTTTCTTT
CDR3: CSVSDRGNTEAFF

D: .
V: TRBV18
size: .
J: TRBJ1-1
DNA: TGTGCCAGCTCACCATCGGCCCAGGGTAACACTGAAGCTTTCTTT
CDR3: CASSPSAQGNTEAFF

D: .
V: TRBV3-1/TRBV3-2
size: few
J: TRBJ1-1
DNA: TGTGCCAGCAGCCAAGAGCCCCCTTACACCGTGAACACTGAAGCTTTCTTT
CDR3: CASSQEPPYTVNTEAFF

D: TRBD1
V: TRBV2
size: .
J: TRBJ2-7
DNA: TGTGCCAGCAGTGCGACAGGGGGCGAGCAGTACTTC
CDR3: CASSATGGEQYF